These 24 T cell receptor beta chains were all obtained from the same sample, sequenced in a study of shared clonotypes between healthy human individuals. Assay used: immunoSEQ multiplex PCR; TCRdb lists only in-frame clones, some missing. The profile shows fewer than 3 million clones, around 92% of them singletons. Sequenced sample: naive CD4+ T cells from PBMCs. This sample's subset: CD45RA+ positively selected. Source of these receptors: a man younger than 35 in good health. Some clones in this sample may be carry-over from other donors' samples.

About this clone: It is unclear where the CDR3 begins or ends on the DNA, so no DNA is shown, and the CDR3 is as TCRdb lists it. The gene calls are TRBV5-4 and TRBJ2-7; the table assigns TRBD1, which was not confirmed against the DNA. Germline CDR1 SGHNT, CDR2 YYREEE (reference sequence). A total of 15 residues make up the CDR3, ends included. The CDR3 spells CASSSSGTASYEQYF.

This chain links TRBV7-9 with TRBJ2-3, with 8 nucleotides matching TRBD1. The V gene end was trimmed by 4 bases and the J gene end by 2 bases; junction bases not matched to a gene: 5. The CDR3 sequence is 15 residues long. Germline V lookup: CDR1 SEHNR, CDR2 FQNEAQ (reference sequence). The CDR3 nucleotides are TGTGCCAGCAGCTACCGGGACAGGAACACAGATACGCAGTATTTT. Residues: CASSYRDRNTDTQYF. Filled out from reference TRBV7-9 and TRBJ2-3, the complete variable domain reads DTGVSQNPRHKITKRGQNVTFRCDPISEHNRLYWYRQTLGQGPEFLTYFQNEAQLEKSRLLSDRFSAERPKGSFSTLEIQRTEQGDSAMYLCASSYRDRNTDTQYFGPGTRLTVL.

V and J are TRBV27 and TRBJ2-3, with 11 nucleotides matching TRBD2. This CDR3 has 17 amino acids. Germline CDR1 is MNHEY and CDR2 is SMNVEV (reference sequence). The junction had 11 bases not matched to a gene; V was cut back by 5 bases and J by 4 bases. Here the CDR3 DNA reads TGTGCCAGCAGTCTAAAGCAACTAGCGGGAGTCGCAGATACGCAGTATTTT. This sequence encodes CASSLKQLAGVADTQYF.

The J gene is TRBJ2-3, the V gene TRBV5-4; 12 nucleotides line up with TRBD2. Trimming at V came to 1 base and at J to 3 bases, leaving 6 bases not matched to a gene. The CDR3 spans 17 residues. Looked up from germline, CDR1 is SGHNT and CDR2 is YYREEE (reference sequence). DNA of the CDR3: TGTGCCAGCAGCTTGAGGCTAGCGGGAGGGCCTACAGATACGCAGTATTTT. Translating it yields CASSLRLAGGPTDTQYF.

Points on this clone: Other DNA sequences in this specimen translate into the identical CDR3. The chain uses TRBV4-1 and TRBJ2-7, with D uncertain. Germline V lookup: CDR1 MGHRA, CDR2 YSYEKL. The CDR3 is 15 amino acids. Trimming left V 1 base short and J 2 bases short, with 12 bases between. The CDR3 DNA reads as TGCGCCAGCAGCCAAGTTGGACGTAACACCTACGAGCAGTACTTC. This gives the protein CASSQVGRNTYEQYF.

The rearrangement joins TRBV6-1 to TRBJ1-2; the D gene is possibly TRBD1 (5 bases). CDR1 is MNHNS, CDR2 SASEGT, per germline. This CDR3 is built from 9 residues. V dropped 8 bases and J dropped 13 bases, with 11 bases sitting between them. The CDR3: CASRGTITF. In DNA form, the CDR3 reads TGTGCCAGCCGCGGGACGATCACCTTC.

The genes are TRBV19 and TRBJ1-2; 7 bases line up with TRBD1. Germline CDR1 LNHDA, CDR2 SQIVND (reference sequence). V shed 3 bases, J shed 6 bases, and the junction held 1 base outside the gene matches. The CDR3 covers 12 residues. DNA of the CDR3: TGTGCCAGTAGTATTACAGGGGATGGCTACACCTTC. Amino acids: CASSITGDGYTF.

This chain links TRBV4-2 with TRBJ2-5; 8 nucleotides match TRBD2. The J call may be wrong; the DNA end is better matched by TRBJ2-7. The CDR3 has 16 residues. Looked up from germline, CDR1 is LGHNA and CDR2 is YNFKEQ. The CDR3 is CASSQRASGSIYEQYF. The CDR3 DNA reads TGTGCCAGCAGCCAGCGGGCCAGCGGGAGCATCTACGAGCAGTACTTC.

The chain recombines TRBV5-4 with TRBJ2-5, with TRBD2 matching over 8 bases. Germline-derived CDR1 and CDR2 are SGHNT and YYREEE (reference sequence). Trimming cost V 1 base and J 5 bases; bases outside gene matches: 7. The CDR3 runs to 15 residues. The CDR3 spells CASSLWSGSSETQYF. The CDR3 DNA sequence: TGTGCCAGCAGCTTGTGGAGCGGGAGTAGCGAGACCCAGTACTTC.

As for this clone: Different DNA sequences within this sample yield the same CDR3. The chain couples TRBV7-3 to TRBJ2-3; tentative D call: TRBD2 (5 bases). Germline values: CDR1 SGHTA, CDR2 FQGTGA. CDR3 size: 15 residues. Between the trimmed V and J ends, which lost 1 base and 2 bases, there was a span of 10 bases. Here the CDR3 DNA reads TGTGCCAGCAGCTTAATATCGGGATCCACAGATACGCAGTATTTT. Translated: CASSLISGSTDTQYF.

The table lists this clone with a few counts. The rearrangement links TRBV25-1 to TRBJ1-1; D not certain. Trimming removed 1 base at V and 5 bases at J, with 11 bases between. This CDR3 comprises 14 residues. CDR1 is MGHDK and CDR2 is SYGVNS in the germline V gene. In DNA form, the CDR3 reads TGTGCCAGCAGTGAATCGGGGTCTTGGACTGAAGCTTTCTTT. Translated: CASSESGSWTEAFF. Combining the CDR3 with reference TRBV25-1 and TRBJ1-1 gives the whole variable domain EADIYQTPRYLVIGTGKKITLECSQTMGHDKMYWYQQDPGMELHLIHYSYGVNSTEKGDLSSESTVSRIRTEHFPLTLESARPSHTSQYLCASSESGSWTEAFFGQGTRLTVV.

A single count supports this clone. The sample contains more than one DNA sequence encoding this CDR3. The chain combines TRBV19 with TRBJ1-1; tentatively, D is TRBD1 (5 bases). V lost 4 bases and J lost 1, with 7 bases in between. Germline CDR1 and CDR2: LNHDA and SQIVND (reference sequence). The CDR3 consists of 13 residues. The CDR3 protein is CASSKTENTEAFF. As DNA, the CDR3 is TGTGCCAGTAGTAAGACAGAGAACACTGAAGCTTTCTTT.

V gene TRBV2 combines with J gene TRBJ2-1; 9 bases are shared with TRBD1. The ends lost 7 bases at V and 2 bases at J; junction bases unmatched: 3. Germline lookup yields CDR1 SNHLY and CDR2 FYNNEI. The CDR3 covers 14 residues. CDR3 protein: CASIRTGAYNEQFF. The CDR3 DNA reads as TGTGCCAGCATTCGGACAGGGGCCTACAATGAGCAGTTCTTC.

The chain joins TRBV27 to TRBJ2-1, with no clear D. Trimming removed 3 bases from V and 4 bases from J, with 13 bases in between. From germline, CDR1 is MNHEY and CDR2 SMNVEV (reference sequence). This CDR3 has 15 residues. The DNA of the CDR3 is TGTGCCAGCAGTTTTTTAGGGTACCCTTACAATGAGCAGTTCTTC. Protein sequence: CASSFLGYPYNEQFF.

The chain carries TRBV11-3 and TRBJ2-5, with 7 bases matching TRBD1. CDR3 length: 15 amino acids. In germline, CDR1 is SGHNT, CDR2 YENEEA. Trimming at V came to 3 bases and at J to 3 bases, leaving 7 bases not matched to a gene. The CDR3 here is CASSLGQKGEETQYF. In DNA, the CDR3 is TGTGCCAGCAGCTTGGGACAGAAAGGGGAAGAGACCCAGTACTTC.

This clone has a single count. The chain has TRBV29-1 and TRBJ2-7; 10 positions agree with TRBD1. The germline V gene has CDR1 SQVTM and CDR2 ANQGSEA. Trimming cost V 6 bases and J 2 bases; bases outside gene matches: 7. CDR3 length: 14 residues. The DNA for the CDR3 is TGCAGCGTCGCCCCGGGACAGGGGCCCTACGAGCAGTACTTC. Its protein is CSVAPGQGPYEQYF.

As for this clone: The same CDR3 is also encoded by other DNA sequences in this sample. J is TRBJ1-2 and V is TRBV28; a possible D gene is TRBD1 (5 bases). With 1 base removed from V and 8 bases from J, the gap between germline ends came to 5 bases. This CDR3 is built from 11 residues. CDR1 MDHEN and CDR2 SYDVKM come from the germline V gene. CDR3 region: CASSLSGGYTF. The CDR3 DNA reads TGTGCCAGCAGTTTATCAGGGGGCTACACCTTC.

The gene calls are TRBV9 and TRBJ1-3; 7 bases are a match to TRBD1. The CDR3 is 18 amino acids. Looked up from germline, CDR1 is SGDLS and CDR2 is YYNGEE. With V trimmed by 4 bases and J by 1 base, 14 bases remained unmatched. The CDR3 loop reads CASSLEVGRGGSGNTIYF. The CDR3, as DNA: TGTGCCAGCAGCCTGGAGGTCGGCAGGGGGGGTTCTGGAAACACCATATATTTT.

The V call is TRBV6-1, the J call TRBJ1-5, with D unresolved. This CDR3 spans 13 amino acids. Germline loops: CDR1 MNHNS, CDR2 SASEGT. The ends were cut back, 4 bases at V and 3 bases at J, with 7 bases in the middle. The CDR3 spells CASSGVDNQPQHF. The CDR3 DNA reads as TGTGCCAGCAGTGGGGTTGACAATCAGCCCCAGCATTTT.

The J gene is TRBJ1-1, the V gene TRBV30; D unresolved. CDR3 length: 14 amino acids. Trimming took 2 bases from V and 1 from J, leaving 11 bases between them. Germline loops: CDR1 GTSNPN, CDR2 SVGIG (reference sequence). In DNA, the CDR3 is TGTGCCTGGAGTCCGATTTCAGGGAACACTGAAGCTTTCTTT. Amino acid sequence: CAWSPISGNTEAFF.

This clone has only one observation. The V call is TRBV15, the J call TRBJ2-7; TRBD1 aligns across 9 bases. The CDR3 is made up of 12 amino acids. In germline, CDR1 is LNHNV, CDR2 YYDKDF (reference sequence). J gave up 3 bases and V 8 bases, and 2 bases lay outside the gene matches. Here the CDR3 reads CATGTGNYEQYF. CDR3 DNA: TGTGCCACCGGGACAGGGAACTACGAGCAGTACTTC.

Notes on this clone: Other nucleotide sequences from this sample produce the same CDR3. As DNA, the CDR3 is TGTGCCAGCAGCGTAAGGGGGTTCTACAATGAGCAGTTCTTC. This gives the protein CASSVRGFYNEQFF. V is TRBV9 and J is TRBJ2-1, with a weak D call TRBD1 (6 bases). With 1 base removed from V and 3 bases from J, the gap between germline ends came to 8 bases. Germline V gene sequence: CDR1 SGDLS, CDR2 YYNGEE. CDR3 length: 14 amino acids.

The V call is TRBV6-1, the J call TRBJ2-5; D is perhaps TRBD2 (5 bases). Trimming left V 1 base short and J 4 bases short, with 10 bases between. Germline V gene sequence: CDR1 MNHNS, CDR2 SASEGT. The length of the CDR3 is 14 residues. DNA for the CDR3: TGTGCCAGCAGTGAAGTTCCGGGAACAGAGACCCAGTACTTC. Amino acid sequence: CASSEVPGTETQYF.

The genes are TRBV15 and TRBJ1-1; no clear D. The ends were cut back, 3 bases at V and 0 bases at J, with 14 bases in the middle. CDR1 and CDR2 (germline): LNHNV, YYDKDF (reference sequence). This CDR3 is built from 16 residues. The CDR3 reads CATSRNYPPVNTEAFF. The DNA for the CDR3 is TGTGCCACCAGCAGGAATTACCCCCCCGTGAACACTGAAGCTTTCTTT.